This T cell receptor (beta chain) was sequenced in a study of breast tumors, draining lymph nodes, adjacent tissues. V lost 5 bases and J lost 1; bases outside the gene matches: 4. The germline gives CDR1 MNHEY, CDR2 SVGAGI. The CDR3 is made up of 14 amino acids. A word on this clonotype: Its antigen is still unknown. Likely a read error: the CDR3 ends without its conserved phenylalanine or tryptophan.

Samples came from axillary lymph nodes draining the breast cancer. One entry per CDR3 protein results from TCRdb running MiXCR on the multiplex PCR reads. Of fewer than 150,000 distinct CDR3 sequences in the sample, over 20% were seen once. Study results and caveats: The data were judged consistent with most tumor T cells coming from lymph node and expanding in tumor. Tumor and nontumor repertoires were significantly more similar in luminal-like than in basal-like breast cancer. Tumor repertoires ranked between lymph nodes and nontumor tissue in diversity, with V and J gene preferences. That most tumor T cells come from lymph nodes remained unproven.

Specimen: axillary lymph node tissue. The V and J genes are TRBV6-5 and TRBJ2-7; TRBD1 matches at 8 bases. This TCR was sampled from a female donor with breast cancer. Some clones in this sample may be carry-over from other donors' samples. CDR3: CASSRGQVSYEQYS. CDR3 DNA sequence: TGTGCCAGCAGTCGGGGACAGGTATCCTACGAGCAGTACTCC.